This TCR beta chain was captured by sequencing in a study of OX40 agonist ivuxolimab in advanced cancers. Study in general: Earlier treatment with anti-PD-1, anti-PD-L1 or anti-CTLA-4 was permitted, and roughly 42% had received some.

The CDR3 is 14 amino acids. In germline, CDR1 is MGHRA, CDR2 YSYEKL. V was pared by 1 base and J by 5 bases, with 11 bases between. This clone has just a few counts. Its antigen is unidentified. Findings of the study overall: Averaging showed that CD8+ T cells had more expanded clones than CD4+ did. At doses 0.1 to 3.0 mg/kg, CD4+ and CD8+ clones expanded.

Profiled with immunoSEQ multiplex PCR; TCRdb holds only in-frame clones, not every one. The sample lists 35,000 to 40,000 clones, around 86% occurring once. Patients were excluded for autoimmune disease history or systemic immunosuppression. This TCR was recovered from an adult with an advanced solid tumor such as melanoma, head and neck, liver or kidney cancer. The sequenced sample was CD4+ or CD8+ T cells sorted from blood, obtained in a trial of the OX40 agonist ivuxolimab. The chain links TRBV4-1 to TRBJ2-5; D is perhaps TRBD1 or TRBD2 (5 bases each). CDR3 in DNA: TGCGCCAGCAGCCAAGGGGGGAATTTGGAGACCCAGTACTTC. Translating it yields CASSQGGNLETQYF.